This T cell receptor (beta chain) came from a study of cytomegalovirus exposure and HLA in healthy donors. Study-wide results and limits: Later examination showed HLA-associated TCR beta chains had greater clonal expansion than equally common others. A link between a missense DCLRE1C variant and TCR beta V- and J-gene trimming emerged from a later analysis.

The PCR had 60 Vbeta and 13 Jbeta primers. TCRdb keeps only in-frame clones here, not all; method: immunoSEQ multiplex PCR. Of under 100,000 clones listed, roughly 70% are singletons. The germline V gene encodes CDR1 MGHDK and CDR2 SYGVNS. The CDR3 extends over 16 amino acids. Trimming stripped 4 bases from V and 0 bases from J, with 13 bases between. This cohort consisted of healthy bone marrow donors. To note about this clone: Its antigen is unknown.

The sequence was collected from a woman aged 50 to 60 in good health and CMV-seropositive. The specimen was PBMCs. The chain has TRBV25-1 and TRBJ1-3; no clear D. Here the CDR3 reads CASSGPDGVSGNTIYF. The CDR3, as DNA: TGTGCCAGCAGTGGACCAGACGGAGTCTCTGGAAACACCATATATTTT.